The 22 T cell receptor beta chains below all came from one sample that was sequenced in a study of blood T cells in healthy people across ages. A second PCR of 7 to 11 cycles used a sample-barcoded 5' primer and a J-beta primer mix. Via MiXCR, TCRdb re-called the 5' RACE reads, giving one row per CDR3 protein. The sample lists approximately 580,000 distinct CDR3 sequences; around 24% were seen once. The same sample was also studied in work on T cells of mothers and their children.

Sequenced sample: blood. The receptors derive from a boy between 10 and 17 years old in good health.

This clonotype appeared a few times. The chain links TRBV9 to TRBJ2-7; the D gene is possibly TRBD2 (5 bases). The V end lost 2 bases, the J end lost 5 bases, and 14 bases lay between the germline ends. Germline CDR1 SGDLS, CDR2 YYNGEE. This CDR3 spans 14 amino acids. The CDR3 is CASSVTGKSDEQYF. In DNA form, the CDR3 reads TGTGCCAGCAGCGTCACGGGGAAGAGCGACGAGCAGTACTTC.

The chain employs TRBV6-6 and TRBJ1-6; no clear D. Trimming stripped 8 bases from V and 14 bases from J, with 10 bases between. Germline values: CDR1 MNHNY, CDR2 SVGAGI (reference sequence). CDR3 length: 10 residues. Here the CDR3 reads CASGPGTLHF. The CDR3 nucleotides are TGTGCCAGCGGACCCGGCACCCTCCACTTT.

The chain carries TRBV28 and TRBJ2-5, with D hard to call. The CDR3 loop spans 12 amino acids. The V end lost 5 bases, the J end lost 5 bases, and 9 bases lay between the germline ends. CDR1 is MDHEN, CDR2 SYDVKM, per germline. This CDR3 is CASSATLETQYF. The DNA for the CDR3 is TGTGCCAGCAGTGCCACATTGGAGACCCAGTACTTC. Supplemented by reference TRBV28 and TRBJ2-5, the full variable domain reads DVKVTQSSRYLVKRTGEKVFLECVQDMDHENMFWYRQDPGLGLRLIYFSYDVKMKEKGDIPEGYSVSREKKERFSLILESASTNQTSMYLCASSATLETQYFGPGTRLLVL.

This clonotype was observed a handful of times. The chain is built from TRBV28 and TRBJ1-2, with TRBD1 identical over 7 bases. The CDR3 sequence is 14 residues long. Germline trimming cut 7 bases from V and 0 bases from J; bases unmatched to any gene: 5. Germline loops: CDR1 MDHEN, CDR2 SYDVKM. In DNA, the CDR3 is TGTGCCAGCACCCCAGGACAGGCTAACTATGGCTACACCTTC. It specifies CASTPGQANYGYTF.

This clonotype came up many times. The chain is built from TRBV4-1 and TRBJ2-7, with a weak D call TRBD2 (6 bases). The germline CDR1 and CDR2 sequences are MGHRA and YSYEKL. Deletions cut 2 bases from V and 1 base from J, with 9 bases between. The CDR3 has 14 residues. CDR3 residues: CASSQTGRSYEQYF. In DNA, the CDR3 is TGCGCCAGCAGCCAAACCGGGAGATCCTACGAGCAGTACTTC.

This clonotype was counted between two and nine times. The CDR3 region has the DNA TGCAGTGCTAACCGACAGGGACCTATACAGGAGACCCAGTACTTC. This sequence encodes CSANRQGPIQETQYF. This chain connects TRBV20-1 to TRBJ2-5; 7 nucleotides line up with TRBD1. The germline V gene encodes CDR1 DFQATT and CDR2 SNEGSKA (reference sequence). This CDR3 is built from 15 residues. The V segment lost 4 bases and the J segment 5 bases; nucleotides outside the gene matches: 13.

The chain combines TRBV6-5 with TRBJ1-1, with D maybe TRBD1 (5 bases). Trimming left V 4 bases short and J 7 bases short, with 13 bases between. CDR3 length: 13 amino acids. Germline V gene data show CDR1 as MNHEY and CDR2 as SVGAGI. The CDR3 spells CASSWGGADEAFF. The CDR3 bases are TGTGCCAGCAGTTGGGGCGGGGCCGATGAAGCTTTCTTT.

This chain uses TRBV3-1 with TRBJ1-4, with D perhaps TRBD1 (5 bases). Germline values: CDR1 LGHDT, CDR2 YNNKEL (reference sequence). The CDR3 has 15 amino acids. Trimming took off 0 bases at V and 8 bases at J, with 13 bases between the two ends. The CDR3 DNA reads TGTGCCAGCAGCCAAGATCAGGGATTGAGGGAAAAACTGTTTTTT. Amino acid sequence: CASSQDQGLREKLFF.

In its sample, this clonotype was seen a few times. The chain employs TRBV7-2 and TRBJ2-2; 11 bases map to TRBD2. V shed 4 bases, J shed 7 bases, and the junction held 2 bases outside the gene matches. The CDR3 totals 14 residues. Germline loops: CDR1 SGHTA, CDR2 FQGNSA. The CDR3 DNA is TGTGCCAGCAGCTCTAGCGGGGGGAGCGGGGAGCTGTTTTTT. Translating it yields CASSSSGGSGELFF.

This clonotype came up many times. The rearrangement uses TRBV4-3 and TRBJ2-5, with 8 bases that match TRBD2. The closer fit of TRBJ2-1 to the DNA end suggests the J call may be wrong. The CDR3 runs 16 residues. The germline V gene has CDR1 LGHNA and CDR2 YSLEER. The CDR3 DNA reads as TGCGCCAGCAGCCCCGGTTCCGGGGGGGGCTTCTATGAGCAGTTCTTC. Translating gives CASSPGSGGGFYEQFF.

This clonotype has a count of ten or more. This chain links TRBV7-9 with TRBJ1-5; D remains unclear. CDR1 and CDR2 (germline): SEHNR, FQNEAQ (reference sequence). The V and J ends lost 4 bases and 10 bases respectively, with 8 bases between them. This CDR3 has 11 amino acids. Here the CDR3 reads CASSSLGPQHF. The CDR3 DNA reads as TGTGCCAGCAGCTCCCTTGGACCCCAGCATTTT.

This clonotype appeared a few times. V and J are TRBV7-2 and TRBJ2-3; D uncertain. CDR3 length: 13 residues. The germline V gene encodes CDR1 SGHTA and CDR2 FQGNSA. Deletions cut 1 base from V and 4 bases from J, with 6 bases between. The CDR3 DNA sequence: TGTGCCAGCAGCTTAGATCAGGCAGATACGCAGTATTTT. Amino acid sequence: CASSLDQADTQYF. The whole variable domain, filled in from reference TRBV7-2 and TRBJ2-3, reads GAGVSQSPSNKVTEKGKDVELRCDPISGHTALYWYRQSLGQGLEFLIYFQGNSAPDKSGLPSDRFSAERTGGSVSTLTIQRTQQEDSAVYLCASSLDQADTQYFGPGTRLTVL.

The CDR3 is CASSTSRGPNTEAFF. DNA of the CDR3: TGTGCCAGCAGTACGTCCAGGGGGCCGAACACTGAAGCTTTCTTT. V usage is TRBV2 and J usage is TRBJ1-1, with TRBD1 identical over 8 bases. V was clipped by 5 bases and J by 1 base; unmatched bases: 6. CDR1 and CDR2 (germline): SNHLY, FYNNEI. The CDR3 totals 15 residues.

The chain couples TRBV20-1 to TRBJ2-1; 11 nucleotides line up with TRBD2. This CDR3 comprises 15 residues. J lost 0 bases, V lost 7 bases, and 5 bases had no gene match. In germline, CDR1 is DFQATT, CDR2 SNEGSKA (reference sequence). Here the CDR3 DNA reads TGCAGTGACGCGGGACTAGCGGACTCCTACAATGAGCAGTTCTTC. Amino acids: CSDAGLADSYNEQFF.

The genes are TRBV4-3 and TRBJ1-6, with a weak D call TRBD1 (6 bases). V lost 8 bases and J 10 bases, leaving 18 bases between the germline ends. In germline, CDR1 is LGHNA, CDR2 YSLEER. The CDR3 contains 14 residues. The CDR3 bases are TGCGCCAGCGGACCTCAGGGGTCAGGCTCACCCCTCCACTTT. It is translated as CASGPQGSGSPLHF.

On this clonotype itself: A read error may produce the germline difference seen at one junction end. The chain combines TRBV6-4 with TRBJ2-5; 13 bases match TRBD2. Germline lookup yields CDR1 MRHNA and CDR2 SNTAGT. CDR3 length equals 15 residues. CDR3 sequence (DNA): TGTGCCAGCAGTGAAGGGACTAGCGGGGACAATGAGCAGTCCTTC. Its protein product is CASSEGTSGDNEQSF.

The chain combines TRBV5-5 with TRBJ2-5; TRBD1 aligns across 10 bases. Germline CDR1 SGHKS, CDR2 YYEKEE (reference sequence). The CDR3 has 17 residues. Germline trimming cut 5 bases from V and 2 bases from J; bases unmatched to any gene: 12. This CDR3 reads CASSRTRQGAEQETQYF. DNA of the CDR3: TGTGCCAGCAGTAGAACCCGACAGGGGGCCGAACAAGAGACCCAGTACTTC.

As for this clonotype: The junction does not match germline at one end; this may be a read error. This chain joins TRBV4-3 and TRBJ1-4; TRBD1 agrees at 10 bases. This CDR3 is 15 amino acids long. CDR1 and CDR2 from the germline V gene are LGHNA and YSLEER. CDR3 coding DNA: TGCGCCAGCAGCCAGGGGACAGGGGTTAATGAAGAACTGTTTTTT. This translates into CASSQGTGVNEELFF.

This clonotype was seen more than once but under ten times. The chain joins TRBV30 to TRBJ2-2; D uncertain. V shed 1 base and J shed 2 bases, with 5 bases lying between them. This CDR3 region has 13 residues. The germline gives CDR1 GTSNPN, CDR2 SVGIG (reference sequence). Here the CDR3 DNA reads TGTGCCTGGAGTGAGGGAAACACCGGGGAGCTGTTTTTT. Translating it yields CAWSEGNTGELFF.

This clonotype has ten or more counts. V gene TRBV3-1 combines with J gene TRBJ1-2; D uncertain. This CDR3 spans 12 amino acids. V lost 1 base, J lost 3 bases, and 3 bases lay in between. CDR1 is LGHDT, CDR2 YNNKEL, per germline (reference sequence). The CDR3 DNA sequence: TGTGCCAGCAGCCAAGGGGACTATGGCTACACCTTC. Protein product: CASSQGDYGYTF.

This clonotype was seen a handful of times. This chain uses TRBV14 with TRBJ2-5, with TRBD2 as a possible D gene (5 bases). This CDR3 has 15 residues. Germline V gene sequence: CDR1 SGHDN, CDR2 FVKESK. V lost 4 bases and J 0 bases, leaving 12 bases between the germline ends. The CDR3 bases are TGTGCCAGCAGCCGTGGACTCAAGTACCAAGAGACCCAGTACTTC. It specifies CASSRGLKYQETQYF.

This chain uses TRBV6-5 with TRBJ2-5, with 12 bases aligning to TRBD1. This CDR3 contains 16 residues. The V and J ends lost 6 bases and 11 bases, in that order; junction bases with no gene match: 16. Germline lookup yields CDR1 MNHEY and CDR2 SVGAGI. The CDR3 reads CASSLSRGQGAIAQYF. DNA for the CDR3: TGTGCCAGCAGCCTATCGAGGGGACAGGGGGCCATAGCGCAGTACTTC.